These 11 T cell receptor beta chains share one sample of origin, sequenced in a study of blood T cell repertoires in COVID-19. Sequencing used immunoSEQ multiplex PCR; TCRdb keeps in-frame clones, though not all of them. The sample contains 190,000 or so clones, approximately 80% of which appear only once. The source material was PBMCs or T cells enriched from blood (not recorded which). These receptors were collected from a man aged 40-49 years who had recovered from COVID-19.

The chain joins TRBV3-1 (or the pseudogene TRBV3-2) to TRBJ1-1, with D possibly TRBD1 on 5 matching bases. In germline, CDR1 is LGHDT, CDR2 YNNKEL (reference sequence). The V end was cut by 2 bases, the J end by 6 bases, with 7 bases between. CDR3 size: 12 residues. This CDR3 reads CASSQSGAEAFF. CDR3 bases: TGTGCCAGCAGCCAATCGGGGGCTGAAGCTTTCTTT.

The chain joins TRBV27 to TRBJ1-6; perhaps TRBD1 as D (6 bases). This CDR3 spans 15 amino acids. V lost 2 bases and J 6 bases, leaving 11 bases between the germline ends. Per germline, CDR1 MNHEY and CDR2 SMNVEV (reference sequence). CDR3 nucleotide sequence: TGTGCCAGCAGTTTAAGGGGGTTGAGTAATTCACCCCTCCACTTT. It encodes CASSLRGLSNSPLHF.

The chain joins TRBV6-5 to TRBJ2-1; D is unresolved. CDR1 MNHEY and CDR2 SVGAGI come from the germline V gene. Trimming removed 6 bases from V and 4 bases from J, with 10 bases in between. This CDR3 region has 13 residues. The CDR3 DNA follows: TGTGCCAGCAGCGGGTCCCCTTACAATGAGCAGTTCTTC. Its protein product is CASSGSPYNEQFF.

The rearrangement links TRBV10-1 to TRBJ2-7; D is undetermined. Germline CDR1 is WNHNN and CDR2 is SYGVQD (reference sequence). This CDR3 has 13 amino acids. The V gene lost 5 bases and the J gene lost 1 base, with 9 bases spanning the gap. The CDR3 region is CASSWAPSYEQYF. The CDR3 nucleotides are TGCGCCAGCAGTTGGGCCCCTTCCTACGAGCAGTACTTC.

The rearrangement links TRBV10-3 to TRBJ1-1; D call uncertain. The length of the CDR3 is 15 residues. Germline V gives CDR1 ENHRY, CDR2 SYGVKD. V was shortened by 3 bases and J by 0 bases, with 11 bases between the two germline ends. This CDR3 reads CAISDGVGVNTEAFF. The CDR3 bases are TGTGCCATCAGTGATGGGGTGGGAGTGAACACTGAAGCTTTCTTT.

This clone was counted once. The same CDR3 is also encoded by other DNA sequences in this sample. The chain couples TRBV6-5 to TRBJ2-7; TRBD2 matches 9 bases. The CDR3 runs to 15 residues. Per the germline V gene, CDR1 is MNHEY and CDR2 is SVGAGI. V dropped 6 bases and J dropped 3; count of bases not matched to a gene: 9. The CDR3 coding sequence is TGTGCCAGCAGGCTCGGAGCGGGGGGCCACTACGAGCAGTACTTC. Its translation: CASRLGAGGHYEQYF.

The genes are TRBV2 and TRBJ1-2; D is perhaps TRBD1 (6 bases). V was pared by 4 bases and J by 8 bases, with 17 bases between. There are 14 residues in the CDR3. CDR1 and CDR2 from the germline V gene are SNHLY and FYNNEI. CDR3 sequence reads: CASSVTGTGGGYTF. For the CDR3, the DNA is TGTGCCAGCAGTGTCACAGGGACGGGAGGAGGCTACACCTTC.

The genes are TRBV18 and TRBJ2-3; no clear D gene. V was clipped by 3 bases and J by 4 bases, with 8 bases between them. CDR1 and CDR2 from the germline V gene are KGHSH and LQKENI. The CDR3 runs 13 residues. The CDR3 spells CASSPGSPDTQYF. The CDR3 DNA sequence: TGTGCCAGCTCACCCGGTAGTCCAGATACGCAGTATTTT.

This sequence joins TRBV6-5 and TRBJ1-1, with a weak D call TRBD1 (5 bases). The CDR3 has 14 residues. Germline-derived CDR1 and CDR2 are MNHEY and SVGAGI. V lost 8 bases to trimming and J lost 3 bases, with 16 bases between them. The CDR3 DNA sequence: TGTGCCAGCCTCCGAGGCGGGGCGGACACTGAAGCTTTCTTT. Amino acid sequence: CASLRGGADTEAFF.

This chain connects TRBV27 to TRBJ1-4; 10 positions agree with TRBD1. This CDR3 region has 13 residues. V gave up 8 bases and J gave up 6 bases; unmatched junction bases: 3. The V gene's germline CDR1 is MNHEY and CDR2 SMNVEV (reference sequence). DNA for the CDR3: TGTGCCAGCGCTGGACAGGGGGATGAAAAACTGTTTTTT. The encoded protein is CASAGQGDEKLFF.

This chain uses TRBV5-1 with TRBJ1-3, with D tentatively TRBD1 (6 bases). Germline lookup yields CDR1 SGHRS and CDR2 YFSETQ. The CDR3 runs to 15 residues. The V end lost 0 bases, the J end lost 2 bases, and 9 bases lay between the germline ends. CDR3 region: CASSLVGGAGNTIYF. In nucleotides, the CDR3 is TGCGCCAGCAGCTTGGTAGGGGGTGCTGGAAACACCATATATTTT.